The 6 T cell receptor beta chains below were found in one sample sequenced in a study of early T cells in non-severe SARS-CoV-2 infection. Via MiXCR, TCRdb re-called the 5' RACE reads, giving one row per CDR3 protein. The profile shows more than 95,000 distinct CDR3 sequences, approximately 9.9% of them singletons. The specimen was whole blood, collected at baseline. The receptors here all came from an adult who was a healthcare worker with PCR-confirmed SARS-CoV-2 infection or an uninfected control (not recorded which).

This clonotype was picked up a small number of times. In nucleotides, the CDR3 is TGCAGCGCAACCCCGGAGAGAAGCAATCAGCCCCAGCATTTT. The encoded protein is CSATPERSNQPQHF. The rearrangement uses TRBV29-1 and TRBJ1-5; D call uncertain. This CDR3 has 14 amino acids. V gave up 7 bases and J gave up 1 base, with 14 bases separating them. Germline CDR1 and CDR2: SQVTM and ANQGSEA.

This clonotype was picked up many times. This chain uses TRBV19 with TRBJ2-3; 9 positions agree with TRBD1. CDR3 length: 15 residues. Germline CDR1 is LNHDA and CDR2 is SQIVND (reference sequence). Germline trimming cut 4 bases from V and 6 bases from J; bases unmatched to any gene: 8. The CDR3 bases are TGTGCCAGTAGTACACAGGGGGCAGCGTCCGATACGCAGTATTTT. Translated: CASSTQGAASDTQYF.

The sample holds a few counts of this clonotype. The chain employs TRBV27 and TRBJ2-1; a possible D gene is TRBD2 (5 bases). V gave up 4 bases and J gave up 4 bases, with 17 bases separating them. CDR1 MNHEY and CDR2 SMNVEV come from the germline V gene (reference sequence). The CDR3 is 16 residues long. The CDR3 DNA follows: TGTGCCAGCAGTTCTATCGACGAGGGCCCATACAATGAGCAGTTCTTC. It translates to CASSSIDEGPYNEQFF.

This clonotype came up many times. This rearrangement joins TRBV6-5 to TRBJ1-2, with no clear D. This CDR3 region has 12 residues. CDR1 is MNHEY, CDR2 SVGAGI, per germline. Trimming shortened V by 10 bases and J by 4 bases, and 13 bases separated the two germline ends. The CDR3 DNA reads as TGTGCCACCTACCTGGGTGGCTATGGCTACACCTTC. This translates into CATYLGGYGYTF.

The V gene is TRBV10-3, the J gene TRBJ2-1, with a weak D call TRBD2 (6 bases). Per the germline V gene, CDR1 is ENHRY and CDR2 is SYGVKD. Trimming removed 3 bases at V and 12 bases at J, with 18 bases between. This CDR3 region has 14 residues. The CDR3 region is CAISDSDGTSGQFF. CDR3 sequence (DNA): TGTGCCATCAGTGATTCTGATGGGACTTCGGGGCAGTTCTTC.

This clonotype has just a few counts. The V call is TRBV28, the J call TRBJ1-1; D gene ambiguous. The CDR3 length is 13 residues. V was pared by 4 bases and J by 11 bases, with 17 bases between. Germline-derived CDR1 and CDR2 are MDHEN and SYDVKM. The CDR3, as DNA: TGTGCCAGCAGTTATGATGCTACCCTCGAGGCTTTCTTT. Translation: CASSYDATLEAFF. Looking up the rest from reference TRBV28 and TRBJ1-1 gives the full variable domain: DVKVTQSSRYLVKRTGEKVFLECVQDMDHENMFWYRQDPGLGLRLIYFSYDVKMKEKGDIPEGYSVSREKKERFSLILESASTNQTSMYLCASSYDATLEAFFGQGTRLTVV.